Each of the 5 T cell receptor beta chains below was sequenced from the same sample in a study of T-cell memory formation after mild COVID-19. TCRdb reprocessed the 5' RACE reads with MiXCR, giving one entry per CDR3 protein. This sample has 100,000 to 120,000 distinct CDR3 sequences, with approximately 22% found just once. Material: PBMCs or a T cell subset sorted from them (not recorded which). The receptors derive from a man aged 18 to 35 who had mild COVID-19 (a few samples of this study predate the infection). Cell type and time point are not known.

This sequence joins TRBV7-2 and TRBJ2-7, with 7 bases fitting TRBD1. Per germline, CDR1 SGHTA and CDR2 FQGNSA. The length of the CDR3 is 17 residues. After removal of 4 bases from V and 1 base from J, the junction contained 13 bases not matched to a gene. CDR3 in amino acids: CASSYAGGQELSYEQYV. The CDR3 nucleotides are TGTGCCAGCAGCTACGCCGGTGGACAGGAGCTGTCCTACGAGCAGTACGTC.

The sample holds a few counts of this clonotype. The rearrangement joins TRBV29-1 to TRBJ1-2, with 7 bases lining up with TRBD1. The CDR3 runs 12 residues. Trimming cost V 6 bases and J 8 bases; bases outside gene matches: 9. From germline, CDR1 is SQVTM and CDR2 ANQGSEA. The CDR3 bases are TGCAGCGTGAAAGCTAGGGGGCTAGGCTACACCTTC. Translation gives CSVKARGLGYTF.

The gene calls are TRBV3-1 and TRBJ1-2; D is perhaps TRBD1 (6 bases). The V and J ends lost 5 bases and 1 base respectively, with 23 bases between them. The CDR3 runs to 18 residues. Germline V gene data show CDR1 as LGHDT and CDR2 as YNNKEL (reference sequence). The CDR3 sequence: CASSYVGGEHVDNYGYTF. CDR3 in DNA: TGTGCCAGCAGCTACGTGGGGGGCGAGCACGTAGATAACTATGGCTACACCTTC.

The CDR3 here is CASSQGGGPETQYF. CDR3 coding DNA: TGCGCCAGCAGCCAAGGGGGCGGGCCAGAGACCCAGTACTTC. J is TRBJ2-5 and V is TRBV4-1; either TRBD1 or TRBD2 may fit D (5 bases each). CDR1 is MGHRA, CDR2 YSYEKL, per germline. The CDR3 sequence is 14 residues long. Trimming cost V 1 base and J 4 bases, with 10 bases left between them.

This clonotype was counted a few times. The chain links TRBV29-1 to TRBJ1-2, with no clear D. In germline, CDR1 is SQVTM, CDR2 ANQGSEA. This CDR3 comprises 11 residues. Deletions cut 3 bases from V and 8 bases from J, with 10 bases between. The CDR3 region is CSVEVVGGYTF. The CDR3 nucleotides are TGCAGCGTTGAGGTGGTGGGCGGCTACACCTTC. Full variable domain (missing parts from reference TRBV29-1 and TRBJ1-2): SAVISQKPSRDICQRGTSLTIQCQVDSQVTMMFWYRQQPGQSLTLIATANQGSEATYESGFVIDKFPISRPNLTFSTLTVSNMSPEDSSIYLCSVEVVGGYTFGSGTRLTVV.